This T cell receptor beta chain originates from a study of Tregs in tolerant kidney transplant recipients. Study-level findings and limits: Validation in larger populations is needed because few patients were studied. Tregs expanded with activated donor B cells seemed most donor-specific. Biological reproducibility was not directly addressed in this study.

Unstimulated Tregs (CD4+CD25+CD127-) and CD4+CD25- non-Tregs were sorted from PBMCs. The CDR3 totals 11 residues. V lost 7 bases to trimming and J lost 6 bases, with 10 bases between them. Germline V gene data show CDR1 as SNHLY and CDR2 as FYNNEI. Generated by immunoSEQ multiplex PCR, the TCRdb table keeps only in-frame clones and is missing some. Of hundreds of thousands of clones in the sample, roughly 84% were seen once. In regard to this clone: Its antigen is not known.

V usage is TRBV2 and J usage is TRBJ2-7; a possible D gene is TRBD2 (5 bases). This TCR was sampled from a human donor in good health. The sample taken for sequencing was CD4+ T cells from blood. CDR3 loop: CASMSEGEQYF. The CDR3 DNA reads TGTGCCAGCATGTCCGAGGGCGAGCAGTACTTC.